The T cell receptor (beta chain) described here comes from a study of response to subunit inactivated influenza vaccine. Via MiXCR, TCRdb re-called the RT-PCR reads, giving one row per CDR3 protein. The sample has roughly 620,000 distinct CDR3 sequences, approximately 10% seen once. This clonotype was seen a few times. Trimming removed 0 bases at V and 4 bases at J, with 13 bases between. Germline assignment: CDR1 SGDLS and CDR2 YYNGEE. The CDR3 runs to 16 residues. The same sample was also studied in work on T cells expressing NK-cell markers. That paper notes: Generation of TCR beta cDNA was performed by 5'RACE template switching incorporating UMIs. There were seven HCMV-seropositive donors and one seronegative donor among the eight sequenced.

The sequence came from a man aged 50 or older who received an inactivated influenza vaccine. Here the sequenced sample was PBMCs from blood, taken on the day of vaccination. The genes are TRBV9 and TRBJ2-2; TRBD2 might be the D (6 bases). CDR3: CASSVDGGLSTGELFF. The CDR3 region has the DNA TGTGCCAGCAGCGTAGACGGGGGTCTTTCCACCGGGGAGCTGTTTTTT.